This T cell receptor beta chain emerged from a study of memory B cells and T cells in multiple sclerosis. Whole-study findings and limits: Clone-set sizes differed between compartments, so shared clonotype counts needed normalization.

Sequencing was performed with immunoSEQ multiplex PCR; in TCRdb, only in-frame clones are kept and a portion is missing. The data show some 49,000 clones, roughly 87% seen once. With regard to this clone: Its antigen is currently unknown.

The CDR3 is 15 amino acids. Germline V gene lookup returns CDR1 SEHNR and CDR2 FQNEAQ (reference sequence). Trimming took off 6 bases at V and 5 bases at J, with 17 bases between the two ends. Stimulus-free culture yielded autoproliferating CFSE-dim and non-proliferating CFSE-high T cells, each sequenced separately. Replicate wells were pooled after approximately seven days of stimulus-free culture of 5x10^7 CFSE-labeled PBMCs. Without exogenous stimuli, around 0.49 uM CFSE-labeled PBMCs were cultured serum-free. The receptor's source is a human donor with multiple sclerosis. The sequencing input was PBMCs from blood kept in culture. This chain joins TRBV7-9 and TRBJ2-1; TRBD2 might be the D (6 bases). As DNA, the CDR3 is TGTGCCAGCAGAACCCCGGTGGGGGGAAACAATGAGCAGTTCTTC. Its translation: CASRTPVGGNNEQFF.